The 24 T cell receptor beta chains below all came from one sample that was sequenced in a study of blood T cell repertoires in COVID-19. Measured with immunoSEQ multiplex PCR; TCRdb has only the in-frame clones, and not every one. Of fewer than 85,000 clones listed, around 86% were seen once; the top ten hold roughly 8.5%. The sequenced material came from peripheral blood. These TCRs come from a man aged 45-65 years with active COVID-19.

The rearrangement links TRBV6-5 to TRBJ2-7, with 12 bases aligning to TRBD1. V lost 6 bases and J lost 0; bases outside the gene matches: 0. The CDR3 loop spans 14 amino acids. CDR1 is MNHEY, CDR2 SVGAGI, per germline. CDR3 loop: CASRGQGASYEQYF. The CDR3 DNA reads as TGTGCCAGCAGGGGACAGGGGGCCTCCTACGAGCAGTACTTC.

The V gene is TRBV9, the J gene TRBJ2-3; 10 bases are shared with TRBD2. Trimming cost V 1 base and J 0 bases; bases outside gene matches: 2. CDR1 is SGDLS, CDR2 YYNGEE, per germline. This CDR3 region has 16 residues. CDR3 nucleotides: TGTGCCAGCAGCGTAAGGACTAGCGGCAGCACAGATACGCAGTATTTT. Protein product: CASSVRTSGSTDTQYF. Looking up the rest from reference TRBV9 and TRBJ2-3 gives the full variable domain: DSGVTQTPKHLITATGQRVTLRCSPRSGDLSVYWYQQSLDQGLQFLIQYYNGEERAKGNILERFSAQQFPDLHSELNLSSLELGDSALYFCASSVRTSGSTDTQYFGPGTRLTVL.

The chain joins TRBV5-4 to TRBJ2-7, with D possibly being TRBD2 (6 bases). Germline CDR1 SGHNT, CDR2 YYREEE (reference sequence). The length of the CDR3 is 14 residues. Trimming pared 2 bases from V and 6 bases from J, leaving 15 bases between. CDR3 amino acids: CASSFRLDLGEQYF. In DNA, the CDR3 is TGTGCCAGCAGCTTCCGACTAGACTTGGGCGAGCAGTACTTC.

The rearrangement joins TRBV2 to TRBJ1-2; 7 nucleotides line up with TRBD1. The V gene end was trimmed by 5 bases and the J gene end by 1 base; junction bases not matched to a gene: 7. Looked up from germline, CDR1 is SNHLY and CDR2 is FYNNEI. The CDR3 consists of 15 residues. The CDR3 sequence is CASSKRGTVNYGYTF. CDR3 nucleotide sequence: TGTGCCAGCAGTAAAAGAGGGACAGTTAACTATGGCTACACCTTC. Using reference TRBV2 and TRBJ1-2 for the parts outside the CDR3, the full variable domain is EPEVTQTPSHQVTQMGQEVILRCVPISNHLYFYWYRQILGQKVEFLVSFYNNEISEKSEIFDDQFSVERPDGSNFTLKIRSTKLEDSAMYFCASSKRGTVNYGYTFGSGTRLTVV.

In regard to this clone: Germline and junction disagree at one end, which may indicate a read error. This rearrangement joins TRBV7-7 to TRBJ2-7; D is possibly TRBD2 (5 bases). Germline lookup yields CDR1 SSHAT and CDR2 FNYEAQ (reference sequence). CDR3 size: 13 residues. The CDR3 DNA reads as TGTGCTAGCAGCTTAGAGCGGACCTACGAGCAGTACTTC. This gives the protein CASSLERTYEQYF.

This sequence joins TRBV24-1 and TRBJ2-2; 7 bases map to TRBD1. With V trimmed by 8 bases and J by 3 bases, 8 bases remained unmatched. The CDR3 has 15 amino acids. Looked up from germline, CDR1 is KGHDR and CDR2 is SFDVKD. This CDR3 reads CATKSGTADTGELFF. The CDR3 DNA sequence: TGTGCCACCAAGTCCGGGACAGCCGACACCGGGGAGCTGTTTTTT.

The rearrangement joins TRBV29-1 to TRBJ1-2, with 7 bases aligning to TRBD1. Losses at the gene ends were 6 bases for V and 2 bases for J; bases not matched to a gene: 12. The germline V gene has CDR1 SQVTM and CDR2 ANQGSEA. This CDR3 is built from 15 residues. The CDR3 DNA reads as TGCAGCGTAACATCTCCAGGGGGATCGAACTATGGCTACACCTTC. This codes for CSVTSPGGSNYGYTF.

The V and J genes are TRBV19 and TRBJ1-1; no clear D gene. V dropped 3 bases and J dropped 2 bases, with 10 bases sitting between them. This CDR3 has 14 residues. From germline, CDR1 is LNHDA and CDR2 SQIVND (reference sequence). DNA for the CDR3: TGTGCCAGTAGTATCAAGGAGATAAACACTGAAGCTTTCTTT. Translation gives CASSIKEINTEAFF.

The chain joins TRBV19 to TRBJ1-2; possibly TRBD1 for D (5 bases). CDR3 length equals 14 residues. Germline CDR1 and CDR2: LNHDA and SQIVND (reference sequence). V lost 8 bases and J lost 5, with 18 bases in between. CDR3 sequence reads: CASGQSPSPYGYTF. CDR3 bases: TGTGCCAGTGGACAATCTCCTTCCCCTTATGGCTACACCTTC.

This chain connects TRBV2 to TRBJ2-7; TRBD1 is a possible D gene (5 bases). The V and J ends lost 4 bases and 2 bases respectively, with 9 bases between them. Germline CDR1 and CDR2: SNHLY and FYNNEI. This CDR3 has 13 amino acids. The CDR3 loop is CASSASGTYEQYF. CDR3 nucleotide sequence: TGTGCCAGCAGTGCTTCAGGGACCTACGAGCAGTACTTC.

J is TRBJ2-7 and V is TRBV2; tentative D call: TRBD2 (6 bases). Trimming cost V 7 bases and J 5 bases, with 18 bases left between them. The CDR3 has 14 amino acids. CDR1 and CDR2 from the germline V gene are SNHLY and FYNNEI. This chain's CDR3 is CASTPGGKFHEQYF. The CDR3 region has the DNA TGTGCCAGCACCCCCGGAGGGAAGTTCCACGAGCAGTACTTC.

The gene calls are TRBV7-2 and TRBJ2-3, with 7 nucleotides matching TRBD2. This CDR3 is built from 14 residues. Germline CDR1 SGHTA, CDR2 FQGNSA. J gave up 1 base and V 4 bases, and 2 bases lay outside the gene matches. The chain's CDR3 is CASSSGLGTDTQYF. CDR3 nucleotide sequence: TGTGCCAGCAGCTCCGGACTAGGCACAGATACGCAGTATTTT.

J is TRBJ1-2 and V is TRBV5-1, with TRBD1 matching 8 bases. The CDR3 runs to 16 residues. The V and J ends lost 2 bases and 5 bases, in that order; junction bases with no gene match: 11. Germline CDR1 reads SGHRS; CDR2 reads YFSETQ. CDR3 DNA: TGCGCCAGCAGCTTATTACAGGGGGACGCGCTGTATGGCTACACCTTC. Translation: CASSLLQGDALYGYTF.

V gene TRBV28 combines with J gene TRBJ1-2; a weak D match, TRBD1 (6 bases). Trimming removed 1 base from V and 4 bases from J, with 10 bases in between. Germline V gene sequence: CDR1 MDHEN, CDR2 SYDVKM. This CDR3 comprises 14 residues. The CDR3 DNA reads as TGTGCCAGCAGTTTATATCAGGGGACCTATGGCTACACCTTC. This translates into CASSLYQGTYGYTF.

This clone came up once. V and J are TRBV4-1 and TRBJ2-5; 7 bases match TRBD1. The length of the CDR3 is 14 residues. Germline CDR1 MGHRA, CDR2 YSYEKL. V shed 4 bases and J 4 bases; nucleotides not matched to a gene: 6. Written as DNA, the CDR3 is TGCGCCAGCAGCCTGGGGGACAGCCGAGAGACCCAGTACTTC. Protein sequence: CASSLGDSRETQYF.

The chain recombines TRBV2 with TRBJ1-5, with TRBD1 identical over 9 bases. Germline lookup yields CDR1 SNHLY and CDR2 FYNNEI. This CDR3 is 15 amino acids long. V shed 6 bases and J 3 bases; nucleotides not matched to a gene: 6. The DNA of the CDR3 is TGTGCCAGCAGCGACTACAGGGGGCCCAATCAGCCCCAGCATTTT. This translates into CASSDYRGPNQPQHF.

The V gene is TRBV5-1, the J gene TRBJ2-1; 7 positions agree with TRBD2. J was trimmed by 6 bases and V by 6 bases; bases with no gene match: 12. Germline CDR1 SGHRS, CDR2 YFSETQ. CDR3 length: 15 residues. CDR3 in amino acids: CASTYGGSGGNEQFF. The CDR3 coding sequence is TGCGCCAGCACCTACGGGGGGAGTGGGGGCAATGAGCAGTTCTTC.

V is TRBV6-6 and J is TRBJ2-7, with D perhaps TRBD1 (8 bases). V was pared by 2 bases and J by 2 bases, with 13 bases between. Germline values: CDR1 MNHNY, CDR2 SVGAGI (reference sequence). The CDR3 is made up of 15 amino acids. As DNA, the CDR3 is TGTGCCAGCAGTTACGGGGGGGACAGGACCTACGAGCAGTACTTC. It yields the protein CASSYGGDRTYEQYF.

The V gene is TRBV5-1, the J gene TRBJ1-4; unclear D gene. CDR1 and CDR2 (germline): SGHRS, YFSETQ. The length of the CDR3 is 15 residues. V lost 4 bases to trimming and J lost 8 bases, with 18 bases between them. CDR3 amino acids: CASSPAGGLGEKLFF. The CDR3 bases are TGCGCCAGCAGCCCGGCTGGAGGGCTTGGGGAAAAACTGTTTTTT.

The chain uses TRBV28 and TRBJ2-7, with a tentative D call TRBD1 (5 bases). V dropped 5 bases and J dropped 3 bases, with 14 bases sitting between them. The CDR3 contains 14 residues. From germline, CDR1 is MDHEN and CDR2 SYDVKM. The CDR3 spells CASSPFQGNYEQYF. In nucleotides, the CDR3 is TGTGCCAGCAGTCCGTTTCAGGGAAACTACGAGCAGTACTTC. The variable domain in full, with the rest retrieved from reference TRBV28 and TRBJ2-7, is DVKVTQSSRYLVKRTGEKVFLECVQDMDHENMFWYRQDPGLGLRLIYFSYDVKMKEKGDIPEGYSVSREKKERFSLILESASTNQTSMYLCASSPFQGNYEQYFGPGTRLTVT.

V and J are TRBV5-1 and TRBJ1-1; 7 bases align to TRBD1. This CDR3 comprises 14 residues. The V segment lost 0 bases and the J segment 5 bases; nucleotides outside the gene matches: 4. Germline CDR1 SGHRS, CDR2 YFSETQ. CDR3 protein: CASSLDTGDTEAFF. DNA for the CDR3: TGCGCCAGCAGCTTGGATACAGGGGATACTGAAGCTTTCTTT.

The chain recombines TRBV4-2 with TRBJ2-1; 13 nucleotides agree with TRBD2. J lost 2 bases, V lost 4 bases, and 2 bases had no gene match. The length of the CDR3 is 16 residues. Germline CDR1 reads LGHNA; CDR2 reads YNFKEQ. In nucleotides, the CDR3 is TGTGCCAGCAGCCGACTAGCGGGGGGTACCTACAATGAGCAGTTCTTC. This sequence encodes CASSRLAGGTYNEQFF.

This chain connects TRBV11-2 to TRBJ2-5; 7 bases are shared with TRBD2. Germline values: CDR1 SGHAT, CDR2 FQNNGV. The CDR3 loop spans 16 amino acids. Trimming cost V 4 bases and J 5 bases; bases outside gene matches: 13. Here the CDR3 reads CASSSDFGTRGETQYF. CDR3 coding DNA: TGTGCCAGCAGCTCGGATTTTGGGACGCGGGGGGAGACCCAGTACTTC.

CDR3 bases: TGTGCCAGCAGTTTCGGGAGGAACAATGAGCAGTTCTTC. Its translation is CASSFGRNNEQFF. The J gene is TRBJ2-1, the V gene TRBV27; TRBD2 agrees at 7 bases. Germline V gene sequence: CDR1 MNHEY, CDR2 SMNVEV (reference sequence). The CDR3 has 13 residues. The J segment lost 5 bases and the V segment lost 3 bases, leaving 1 base of the junction unmatched.